This TCR beta chain came from a study of shared clonotypes between healthy human individuals. The CDR3 contains 17 residues. Looked up from germline, CDR1 is MNHEY and CDR2 is SMNVEV (reference sequence). The V end lost 2 bases, the J end lost 6 bases, and 19 bases lay between the germline ends. Worth noting for this clone: Its antigen is as yet unknown.

The study, taken as a whole, reports: Naive subsets tended to show greater estimated richness than memory subsets.

TCRdb's table, derived via immunoSEQ multiplex PCR, lists solely in-frame clones and lacks some. The sample has roughly 2 million clones, 85% to 95% seen once. The clonotype was recovered from a man aged 18 to 30 in good health. The V and J genes are TRBV27 and TRBJ2-2, with D possibly matching TRBD1 (6 bases). The specimen sequenced was naive CD4+ T cells sorted from blood. Subset noted: CD45RA+ positively selected. The CDR3: CASSLTTPAGAAGELFF. CDR3 in DNA: TGTGCCAGCAGTTTAACGACCCCGGCAGGGGCGGCCGGGGAGCTGTTTTTT.